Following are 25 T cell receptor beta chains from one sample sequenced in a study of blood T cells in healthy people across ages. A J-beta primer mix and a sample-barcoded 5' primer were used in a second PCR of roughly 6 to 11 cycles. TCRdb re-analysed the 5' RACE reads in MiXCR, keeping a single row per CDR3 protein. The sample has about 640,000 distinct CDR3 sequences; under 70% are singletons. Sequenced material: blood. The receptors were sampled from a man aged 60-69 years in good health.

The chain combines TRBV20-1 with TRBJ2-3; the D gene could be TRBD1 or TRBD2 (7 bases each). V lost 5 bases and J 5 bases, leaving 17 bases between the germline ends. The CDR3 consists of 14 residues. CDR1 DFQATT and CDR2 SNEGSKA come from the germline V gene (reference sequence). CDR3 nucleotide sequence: TGCAGTGCTGGCAGGGGGGGGCGGATAGATACGCAGTATTTT. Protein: CSAGRGGRIDTQYF.

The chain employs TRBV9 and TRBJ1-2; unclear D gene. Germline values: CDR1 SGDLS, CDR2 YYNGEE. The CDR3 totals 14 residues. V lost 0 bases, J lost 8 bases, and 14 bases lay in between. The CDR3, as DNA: TGTGCCAGCAGCGTAGTCGGCAGTTATGGAGGCTACACCTTC. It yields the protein CASSVVGSYGGYTF.

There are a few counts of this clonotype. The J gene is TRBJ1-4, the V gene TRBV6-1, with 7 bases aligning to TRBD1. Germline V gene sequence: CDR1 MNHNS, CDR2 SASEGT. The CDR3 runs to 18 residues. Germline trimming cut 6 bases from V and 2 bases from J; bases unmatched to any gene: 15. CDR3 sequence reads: CASSLATRPGQTNEKLFF. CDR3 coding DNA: TGTGCCAGCAGCCTTGCCACCCGACCGGGACAGACTAATGAAAAACTGTTTTTT.

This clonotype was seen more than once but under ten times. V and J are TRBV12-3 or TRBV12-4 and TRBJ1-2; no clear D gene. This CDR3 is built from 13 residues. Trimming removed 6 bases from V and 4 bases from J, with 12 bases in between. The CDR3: CASSPSSTYGYTF. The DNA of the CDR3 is TGTGCCAGCAGCCCTTCGTCAACCTATGGCTACACCTTC.

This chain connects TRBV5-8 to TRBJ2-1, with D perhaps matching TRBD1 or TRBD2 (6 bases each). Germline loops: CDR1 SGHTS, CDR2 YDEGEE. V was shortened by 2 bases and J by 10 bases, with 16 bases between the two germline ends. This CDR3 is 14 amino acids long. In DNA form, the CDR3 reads TGTGCCAGCAGCTTCTCGGGGGCCTCGTACGAGCAGTTCTTC. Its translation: CASSFSGASYEQFF. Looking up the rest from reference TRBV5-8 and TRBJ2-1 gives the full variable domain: EAGVTQSPTHLIKTRGQQATLRCSPISGHTSVYWYQQALGLGLQFLLWYDEGEERNRGNFPPRFSGRQFPNYSSELNVNALELEDSALYLCASSFSGASYEQFFGPGTRLTVL.

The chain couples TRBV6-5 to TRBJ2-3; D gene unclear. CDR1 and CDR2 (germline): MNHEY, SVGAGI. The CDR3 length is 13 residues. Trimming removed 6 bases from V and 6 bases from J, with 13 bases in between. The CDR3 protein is CASRTDQGDTQYF. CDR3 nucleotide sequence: TGTGCCAGCAGGACCGATCAAGGGGATACGCAGTATTTT.

The CDR3 spells CASSPDLTRYEQYF. CDR3 coding DNA: TGTGCCAGCTCACCAGACTTGACCAGGTACGAGCAGTACTTC. V is TRBV18 and J is TRBJ2-7; no reliable D call. The germline V and J ends were trimmed by 2 bases and 4 bases, with 12 bases remaining between them. Germline V lookup: CDR1 KGHSH, CDR2 LQKENI. The CDR3 length is 14 residues.

The CDR3 sequence: CASSLRQALSYEQYF. In DNA, the CDR3 is TGTGCCAGCAGCTTGCGACAAGCCCTCTCCTACGAGCAGTACTTC. The chain is built from TRBV5-6 and TRBJ2-7, with D uncertain. The CDR3 is 15 amino acids. V gave up 1 base and J gave up 0 bases, with 11 bases separating them. Germline V CDR1 and CDR2: SGHDT, YYEEEE. The whole variable domain, filled in from reference TRBV5-6 and TRBJ2-7, reads DAGVTQSPTHLIKTRGQQVTLRCSPKSGHDTVSWYQQALGQGPQFIFQYYEEEERQRGNFPDRFSGHQFPNYSSELNVNALLLGDSALYLCASSLRQALSYEQYFGPGTRLTVT.

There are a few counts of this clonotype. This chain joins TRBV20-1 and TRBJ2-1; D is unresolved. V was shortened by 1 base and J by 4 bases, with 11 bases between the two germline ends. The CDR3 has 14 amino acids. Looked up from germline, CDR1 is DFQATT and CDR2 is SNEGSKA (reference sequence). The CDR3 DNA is TGCAGTGCTAGAGGTCTGTTGGGATACAATGAGCAGTTCTTC. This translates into CSARGLLGYNEQFF.

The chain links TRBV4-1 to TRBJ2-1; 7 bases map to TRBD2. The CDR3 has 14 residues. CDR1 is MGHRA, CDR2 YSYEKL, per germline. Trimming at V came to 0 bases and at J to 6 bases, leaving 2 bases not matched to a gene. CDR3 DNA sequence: TGCGCCAGCAGCCAAGATCGGACTAGCAATGAGCAGTTCTTC. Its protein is CASSQDRTSNEQFF.

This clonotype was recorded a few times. As DNA, the CDR3 is TGTGCCAGCAGCCAAGACAGGGGGCTGGGGGAGACCCAGTACTTC. It codes for CASSQDRGLGETQYF. The chain links TRBV3-1 to TRBJ2-5; 8 bases align to TRBD1. The CDR3 is 15 residues long. Trimming removed 0 bases from V and 5 bases from J; junction bases left unmatched: 5. Germline V gene lookup returns CDR1 LGHDT and CDR2 YNNKEL (reference sequence).

Written as DNA, the CDR3 is TGCAGCGTTGCCAGGGATAGCAATCAGCCCCAGCATTTT. It encodes CSVARDSNQPQHF. The J gene is TRBJ1-5, the V gene TRBV29-1; the D gene is possibly TRBD1 (5 bases). The V gene's germline CDR1 is SQVTM and CDR2 ANQGSEA. The germline V and J ends were trimmed by 4 bases and 0 bases, with 7 bases remaining between them. The CDR3 runs to 13 residues.

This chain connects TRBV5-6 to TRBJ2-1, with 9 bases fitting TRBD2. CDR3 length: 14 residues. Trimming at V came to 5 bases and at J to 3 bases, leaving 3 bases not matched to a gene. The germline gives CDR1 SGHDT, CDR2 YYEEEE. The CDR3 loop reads CASRNSGGYNEQFF. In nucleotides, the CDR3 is TGTGCCAGCAGAAATAGCGGGGGCTACAATGAGCAGTTCTTC.

Written as DNA, the CDR3 is TGTGCCAGCAGCCCCCTTGAAGGGTCAAAACTGTTTTTT. It codes for CASSPLEGSKLFF. The chain recombines TRBV3-1 with TRBJ1-4; D is undetermined. Trimming removed 4 bases from V and 10 bases from J, with 13 bases in between. The CDR3 spans 13 residues. Germline lookup yields CDR1 LGHDT and CDR2 YNNKEL (reference sequence).

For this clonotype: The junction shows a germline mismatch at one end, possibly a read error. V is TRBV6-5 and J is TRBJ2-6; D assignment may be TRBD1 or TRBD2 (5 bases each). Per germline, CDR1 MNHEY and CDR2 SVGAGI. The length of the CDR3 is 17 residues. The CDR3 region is CASSWERRPSGASVLTF. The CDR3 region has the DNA TGTGCCAGCAGTTGGGAGAGACGGCCCTCTGGGGCCAGCGTCCTGACTTTC.

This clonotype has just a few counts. CDR3 DNA: TGTGCCAGCAGTCGCCTCCAGGGGGCTTCGGACTATGGCTACACCTTC. Translation gives CASSRLQGASDYGYTF. V is TRBV27 and J is TRBJ1-2; the match to TRBD1 covers 8 bases. This CDR3 comprises 16 residues. Trimming took 5 bases from V and 3 from J; bases not matched to a gene: 11. Germline values: CDR1 MNHEY, CDR2 SMNVEV (reference sequence).

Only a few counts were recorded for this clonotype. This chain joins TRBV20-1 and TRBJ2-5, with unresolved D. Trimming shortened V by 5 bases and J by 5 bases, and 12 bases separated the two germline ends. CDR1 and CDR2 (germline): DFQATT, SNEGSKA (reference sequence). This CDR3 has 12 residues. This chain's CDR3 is CSASRVRETQYF. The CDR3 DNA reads TGCAGTGCTTCTCGGGTTCGGGAGACCCAGTACTTC.

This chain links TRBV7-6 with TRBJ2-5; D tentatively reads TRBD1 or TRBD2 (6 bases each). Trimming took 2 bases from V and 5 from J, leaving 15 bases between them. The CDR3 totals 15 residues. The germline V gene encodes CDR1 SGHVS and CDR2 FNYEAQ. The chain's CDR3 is CASSLRPRGVETQYF. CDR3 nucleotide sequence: TGTGCCAGCAGCTTACGGCCGAGGGGGGTCGAGACCCAGTACTTC.

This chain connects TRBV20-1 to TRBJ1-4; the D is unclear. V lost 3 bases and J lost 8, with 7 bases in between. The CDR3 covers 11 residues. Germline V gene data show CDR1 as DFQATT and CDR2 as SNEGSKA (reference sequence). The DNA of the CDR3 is TGCAGTGCTAGTCCTCAGGAAAAACTGTTTTTT. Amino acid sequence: CSASPQEKLFF.

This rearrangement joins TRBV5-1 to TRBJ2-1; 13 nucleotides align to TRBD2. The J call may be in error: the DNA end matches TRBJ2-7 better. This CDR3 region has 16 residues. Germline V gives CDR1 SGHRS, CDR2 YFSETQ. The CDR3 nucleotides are TGCGCCAGCAGCCAACAACTGGGACTAGCGGGGAGCGAGCAGTACTTC. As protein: CASSQQLGLAGSEQYF.

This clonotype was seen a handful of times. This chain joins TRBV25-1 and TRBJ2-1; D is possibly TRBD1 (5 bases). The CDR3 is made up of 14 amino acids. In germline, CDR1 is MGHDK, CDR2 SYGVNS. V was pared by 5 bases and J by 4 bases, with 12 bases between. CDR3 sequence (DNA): TGTGCCAGCAGTCCCGCGTCAGGGTACAATGAGCAGTTCTTC. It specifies CASSPASGYNEQFF.

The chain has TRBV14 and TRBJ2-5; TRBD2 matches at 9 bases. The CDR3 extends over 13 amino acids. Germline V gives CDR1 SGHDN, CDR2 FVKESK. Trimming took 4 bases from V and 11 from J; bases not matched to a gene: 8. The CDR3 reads CASSLGLAREQYF. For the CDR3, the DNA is TGTGCCAGCAGCCTGGGACTAGCCAGGGAGCAGTACTTC.

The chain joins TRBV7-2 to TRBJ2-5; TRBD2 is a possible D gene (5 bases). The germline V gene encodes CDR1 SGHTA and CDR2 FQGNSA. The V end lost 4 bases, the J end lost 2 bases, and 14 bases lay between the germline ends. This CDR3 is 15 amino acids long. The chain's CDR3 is CASSSRGSAQETQYF. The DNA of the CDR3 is TGTGCCAGCAGCTCCCGGGGTAGCGCTCAAGAGACCCAGTACTTC.

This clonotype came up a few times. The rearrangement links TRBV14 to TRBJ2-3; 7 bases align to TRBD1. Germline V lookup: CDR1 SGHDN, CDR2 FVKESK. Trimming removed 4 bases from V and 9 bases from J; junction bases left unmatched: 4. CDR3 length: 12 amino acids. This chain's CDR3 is CASSPNRGTQYF. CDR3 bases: TGTGCCAGCAGCCCGAACAGGGGAACGCAGTATTTT.

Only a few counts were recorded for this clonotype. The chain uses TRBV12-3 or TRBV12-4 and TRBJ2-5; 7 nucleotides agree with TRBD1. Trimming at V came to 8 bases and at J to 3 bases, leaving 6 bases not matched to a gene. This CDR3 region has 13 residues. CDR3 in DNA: TGTGCCAGCCGATACACAGGGGAAGAGACCCAGTACTTC. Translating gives CASRYTGEETQYF.